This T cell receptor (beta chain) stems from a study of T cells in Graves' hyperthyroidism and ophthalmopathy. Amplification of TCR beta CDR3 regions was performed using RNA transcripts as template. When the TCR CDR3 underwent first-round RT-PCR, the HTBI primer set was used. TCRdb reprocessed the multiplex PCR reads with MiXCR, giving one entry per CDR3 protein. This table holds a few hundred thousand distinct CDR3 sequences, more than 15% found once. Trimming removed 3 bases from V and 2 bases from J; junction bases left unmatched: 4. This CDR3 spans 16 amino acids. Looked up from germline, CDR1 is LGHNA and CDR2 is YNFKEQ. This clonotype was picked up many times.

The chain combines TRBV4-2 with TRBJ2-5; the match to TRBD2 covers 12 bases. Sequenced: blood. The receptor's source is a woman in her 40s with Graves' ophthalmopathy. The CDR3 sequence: CASSQEGLAGQETQYF. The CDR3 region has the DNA TGTGCCAGCAGCCAGGAAGGACTAGCGGGGCAAGAGACCCAGTACTTC.